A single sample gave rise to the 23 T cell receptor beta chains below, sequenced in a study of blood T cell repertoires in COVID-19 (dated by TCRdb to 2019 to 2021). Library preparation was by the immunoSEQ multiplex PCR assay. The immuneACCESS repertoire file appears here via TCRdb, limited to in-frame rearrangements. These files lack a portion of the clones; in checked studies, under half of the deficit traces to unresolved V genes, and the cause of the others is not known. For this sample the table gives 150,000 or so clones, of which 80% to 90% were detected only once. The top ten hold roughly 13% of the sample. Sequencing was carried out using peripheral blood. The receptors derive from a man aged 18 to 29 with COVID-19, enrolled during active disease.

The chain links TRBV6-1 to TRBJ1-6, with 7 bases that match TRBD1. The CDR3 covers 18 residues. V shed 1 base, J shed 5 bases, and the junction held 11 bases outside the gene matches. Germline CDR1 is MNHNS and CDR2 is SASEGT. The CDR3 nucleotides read TGTGCCAGCAGTGAAGTTCTGGCCAGGGGGATGGATAATTCACCCCTCCACTTT. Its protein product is CASSEVLARGMDNSPLHF.

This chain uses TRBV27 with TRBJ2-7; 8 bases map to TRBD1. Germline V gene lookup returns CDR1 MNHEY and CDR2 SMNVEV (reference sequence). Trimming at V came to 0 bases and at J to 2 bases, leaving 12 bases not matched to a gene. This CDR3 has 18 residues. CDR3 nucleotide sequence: TGTGCCAGCAGTTTATCCCTTTACGGGACAGGTTCGACCTACGAGCAGTACTTC. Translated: CASSLSLYGTGSTYEQYF.

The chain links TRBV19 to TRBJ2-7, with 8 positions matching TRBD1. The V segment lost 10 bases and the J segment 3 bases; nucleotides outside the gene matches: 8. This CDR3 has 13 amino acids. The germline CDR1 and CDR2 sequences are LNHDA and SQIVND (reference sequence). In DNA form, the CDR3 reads TGTGCCACGCAAGGACAGGGAAACTACGAGCAGTACTTC. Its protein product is CATQGQGNYEQYF.

The DNA of the CDR3 is TGTGCCAGCAGCTTAGGGACTAGCCAGAACAATGAGCAGTTCTTC. Residues: CASSLGTSQNNEQFF. The genes are TRBV11-3 and TRBJ2-1; TRBD2 agrees at 8 bases. CDR1 and CDR2 (germline): SGHNT, YENEEA. J gave up 5 bases and V 1 base, and 4 bases lay outside the gene matches. The CDR3 has 15 residues.

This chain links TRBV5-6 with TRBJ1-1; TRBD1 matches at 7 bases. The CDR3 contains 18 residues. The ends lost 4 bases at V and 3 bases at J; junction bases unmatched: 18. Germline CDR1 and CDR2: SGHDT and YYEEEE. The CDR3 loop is CASSTGTVTRSLYTEAFF. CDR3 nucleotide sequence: TGTGCCAGCAGCACTGGGACAGTTACCAGATCGTTGTACACTGAAGCTTTCTTT.

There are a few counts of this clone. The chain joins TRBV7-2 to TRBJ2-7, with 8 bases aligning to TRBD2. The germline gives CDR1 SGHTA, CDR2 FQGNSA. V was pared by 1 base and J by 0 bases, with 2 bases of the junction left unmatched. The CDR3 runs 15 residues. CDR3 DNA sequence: TGTGCCAGCAGCTTAGGCGGGAGGCCCTCCTACGAGCAGTACTTC. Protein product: CASSLGGRPSYEQYF.

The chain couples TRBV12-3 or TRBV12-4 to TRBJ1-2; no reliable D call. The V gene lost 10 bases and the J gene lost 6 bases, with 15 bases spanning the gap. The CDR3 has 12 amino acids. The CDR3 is CATTLARDGYTF. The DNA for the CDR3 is TGTGCCACCACACTGGCGCGGGATGGCTACACCTTC.

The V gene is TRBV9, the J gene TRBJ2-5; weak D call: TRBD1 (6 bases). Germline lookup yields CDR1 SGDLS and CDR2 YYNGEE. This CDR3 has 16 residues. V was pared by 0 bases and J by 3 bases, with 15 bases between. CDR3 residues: CASSVGSTGKKETQYF. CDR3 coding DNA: TGTGCCAGCAGCGTAGGGTCGACAGGAAAAAAAGAGACCCAGTACTTC.

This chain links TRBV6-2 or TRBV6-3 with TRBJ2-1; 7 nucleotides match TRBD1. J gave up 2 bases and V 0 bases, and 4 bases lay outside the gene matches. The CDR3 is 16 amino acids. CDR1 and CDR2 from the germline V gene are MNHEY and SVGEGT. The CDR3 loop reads CASSYSDRLPYNEQFF. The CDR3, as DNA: TGTGCCAGCAGTTACTCGGACAGGCTCCCCTACAATGAGCAGTTCTTC.

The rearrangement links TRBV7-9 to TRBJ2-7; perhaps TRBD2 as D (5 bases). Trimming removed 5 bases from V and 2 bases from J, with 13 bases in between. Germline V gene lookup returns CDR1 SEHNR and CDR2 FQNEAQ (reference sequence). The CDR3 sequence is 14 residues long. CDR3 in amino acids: CASSLGMEPYEQYF. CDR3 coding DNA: TGTGCCAGCAGCCTCGGGATGGAGCCCTACGAGCAGTACTTC.

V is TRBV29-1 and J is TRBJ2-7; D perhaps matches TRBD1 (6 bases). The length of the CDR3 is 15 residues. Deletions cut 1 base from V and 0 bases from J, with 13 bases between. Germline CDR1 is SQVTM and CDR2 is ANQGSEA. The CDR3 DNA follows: TGCAGCGTTGAAGGGGGGACACTGAGCTCCTACGAGCAGTACTTC. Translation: CSVEGGTLSSYEQYF.

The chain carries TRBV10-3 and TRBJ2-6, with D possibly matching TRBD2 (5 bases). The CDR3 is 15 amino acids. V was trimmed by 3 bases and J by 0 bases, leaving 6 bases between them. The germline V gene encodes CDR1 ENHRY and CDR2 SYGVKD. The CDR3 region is CAISDRGSGANVLTF. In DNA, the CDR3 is TGTGCCATCAGTGACCGGGGCTCTGGGGCCAACGTCCTGACTTTC.

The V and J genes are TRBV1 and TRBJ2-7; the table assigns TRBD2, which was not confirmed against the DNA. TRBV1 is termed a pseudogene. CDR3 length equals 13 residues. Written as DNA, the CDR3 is TGCACCAGCAGCCAAAAACTCGCGGGGGAGCAGTACTTC. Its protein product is CTSSQKLAGEQYF.

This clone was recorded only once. The CDR3 DNA follows: TGTGCCACCAGCAGAGATGTCAGGGGGGTTTCACCCCTCCACTTT. It translates to CATSRDVRGVSPLHF. V usage is TRBV15 and J usage is TRBJ1-6, with TRBD1 identical over 7 bases. Germline V CDR1 and CDR2: LNHNV, YYDKDF (reference sequence). This CDR3 has 15 residues. The V gene end was trimmed by 0 bases and the J gene end by 9 bases; junction bases not matched to a gene: 5. Full variable domain (missing parts from reference TRBV15 and TRBJ1-6): DAMVIQNPRYQVTQFGKPVTLSCSQTLNHNVMYWYQQKSSQAPKLLFHYYDKDFNNEADTPDNFQSRRPNTSFCFLDIRSPGLGDTAMYLCATSRDVRGVSPLHFGNGTRLTVT.

In DNA form, the CDR3 reads TGTGCCAGCAGCGTAACAGGAGCTCAGTACTACAATGAGCAGTTCTTC. Translation: CASSVTGAQYYNEQFF. This chain uses TRBV7-6 with TRBJ2-1; D perhaps matches TRBD1 (5 bases). V lost 5 bases and J lost 3, with 17 bases in between. Looked up from germline, CDR1 is SGHVS and CDR2 is FNYEAQ. This CDR3 has 16 amino acids.

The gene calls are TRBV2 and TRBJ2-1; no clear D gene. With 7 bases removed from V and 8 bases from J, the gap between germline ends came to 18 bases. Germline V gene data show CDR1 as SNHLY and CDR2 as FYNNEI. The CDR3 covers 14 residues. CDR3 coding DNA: TGTGCCAGCATCTACGGAGAGCCGAGCCATGAGCAGTTCTTC. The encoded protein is CASIYGEPSHEQFF.

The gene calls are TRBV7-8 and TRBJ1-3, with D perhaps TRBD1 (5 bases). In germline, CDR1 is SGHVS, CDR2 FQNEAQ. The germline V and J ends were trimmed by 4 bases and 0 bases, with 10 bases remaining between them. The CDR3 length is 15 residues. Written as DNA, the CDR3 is TGTGCCAGCAGCTGGGGCGTAAGCTCTGGAAACACCATATATTTT. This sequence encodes CASSWGVSSGNTIYF.

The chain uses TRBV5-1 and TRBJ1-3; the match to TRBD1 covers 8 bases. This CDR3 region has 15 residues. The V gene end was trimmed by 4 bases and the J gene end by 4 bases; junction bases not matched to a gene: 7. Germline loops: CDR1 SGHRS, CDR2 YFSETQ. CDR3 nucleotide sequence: TGCGCCAGCAGCATCGGACAGGGTCGGGGAAACACCATATATTTT. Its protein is CASSIGQGRGNTIYF.

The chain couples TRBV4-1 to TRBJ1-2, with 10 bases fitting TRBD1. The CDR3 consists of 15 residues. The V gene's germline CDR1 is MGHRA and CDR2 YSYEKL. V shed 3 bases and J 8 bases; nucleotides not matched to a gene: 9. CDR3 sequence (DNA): TGCGCCAGCAGCCAGGCCGGGACAGGGGCTCTCGGCTACACCTTC. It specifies CASSQAGTGALGYTF.

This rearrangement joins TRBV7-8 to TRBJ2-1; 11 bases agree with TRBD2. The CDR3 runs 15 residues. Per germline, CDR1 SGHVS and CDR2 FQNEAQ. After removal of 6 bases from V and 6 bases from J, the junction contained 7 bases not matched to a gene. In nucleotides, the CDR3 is TGTGCCAGCAGATTACTAGCGGGAGTTATCAATGAGCAGTTCTTC. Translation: CASRLLAGVINEQFF. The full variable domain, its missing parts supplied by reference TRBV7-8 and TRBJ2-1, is GAGVSQSPRYKVAKRGQDVALRCDPISGHVSLFWYQQALGQGPEFLTYFQNEAQLDKSGLPSDRFFAERPEGSVSTLKIQRTQQEDSAVYLCASRLLAGVINEQFFGPGTRLTVL.

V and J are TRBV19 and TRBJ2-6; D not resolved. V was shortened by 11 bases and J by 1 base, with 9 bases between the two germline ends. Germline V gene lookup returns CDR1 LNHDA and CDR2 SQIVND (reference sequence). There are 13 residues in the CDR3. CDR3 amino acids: CAVRLSGANVLTF. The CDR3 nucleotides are TGTGCCGTGCGGCTGTCTGGGGCCAACGTCCTGACTTTC.

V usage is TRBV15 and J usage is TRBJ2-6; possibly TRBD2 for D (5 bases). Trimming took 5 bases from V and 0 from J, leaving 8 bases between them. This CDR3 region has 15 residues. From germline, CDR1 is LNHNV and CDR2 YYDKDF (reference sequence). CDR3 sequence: CATSDRGSGANVLTF. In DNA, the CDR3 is TGTGCCACCAGCGATCGGGGCTCTGGGGCCAACGTCCTGACTTTC. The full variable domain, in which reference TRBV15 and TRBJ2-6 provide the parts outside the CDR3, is DAMVIQNPRYQVTQFGKPVTLSCSQTLNHNVMYWYQQKSSQAPKLLFHYYDKDFNNEADTPDNFQSRRPNTSFCFLDIRSPGLGDTAMYLCATSDRGSGANVLTFGAGSRLTVL.

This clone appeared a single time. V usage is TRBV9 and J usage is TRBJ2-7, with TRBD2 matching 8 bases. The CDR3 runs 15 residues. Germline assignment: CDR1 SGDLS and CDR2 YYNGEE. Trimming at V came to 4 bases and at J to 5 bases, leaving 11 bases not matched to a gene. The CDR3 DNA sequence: TGTGCCAGCAGCCCTCAGCTAGCGGGCGTGGACGAGCAGTACTTC. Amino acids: CASSPQLAGVDEQYF.